The sample holds many counts of the clone carrying this TCR beta chain. TCRdb redid the calling of the RT-PCR reads with MiXCR, one entry per CDR3 protein. The profile shows about 680,000 distinct CDR3 sequences, about 14% of them singletons. The ends were cut back, 4 bases at V and 3 bases at J, with 4 bases in the middle. Germline V gene data show CDR1 as SGHDT and CDR2 as YYEEEE. The CDR3 totals 11 residues. The rearrangement links TRBV5-6 to TRBJ2-5; D is unclear. The origin of this receptor is a female donor in good health, serving as a healthy control. Sequenced material: memory CD4+ T cells from blood. For the CDR3, the DNA is TGTGCCAGCAGCAGGAAAGAGACCCAGTACTTC. Encoded protein: CASSRKETQYF.